Presented here are 10 T cell receptor beta chains from one specimen sequenced in a study of response to subunit inactivated influenza vaccine. Via MiXCR, TCRdb re-called the RT-PCR reads, giving one row per CDR3 protein. The data show roughly 630,000 distinct CDR3 sequences, 14% seen once. The material was PBMCs from blood, obtained 14 to 15 days before vaccination. These receptors originate from a man aged 45 to 65 who received an inactivated influenza vaccine.

The chain employs TRBV6-1 and TRBJ2-7, with D possibly being TRBD1 (6 bases). The V end was cut by 6 bases, the J end by 7 bases, with 28 bases between. This CDR3 is built from 17 residues. The V gene's germline CDR1 is MNHNS and CDR2 SASEGT. This CDR3 reads CASSRLPLQGTWGEQYF. In DNA, the CDR3 is TGTGCCAGCAGCCGACTACCGTTACAGGGCACTTGGGGTGAGCAGTACTTC.

This clonotype was counted only a few times. The V call is TRBV10-3, the J call TRBJ2-7; 9 bases are shared with TRBD1. The V segment lost 9 bases and the J segment 4 bases; nucleotides outside the gene matches: 10. Germline lookup yields CDR1 ENHRY and CDR2 SYGVKD. The CDR3 sequence is 14 residues long. CDR3 bases: TGTGCCATAACCGGGACAGGGTCTCAGTACGAGCAGTACTTC. Residues: CAITGTGSQYEQYF.

This clonotype was observed a few times. This chain connects TRBV28 to TRBJ2-1; no clear D gene. CDR1 MDHEN and CDR2 SYDVKM come from the germline V gene. V lost 7 bases to trimming and J lost 4 bases, with 23 bases between them. The CDR3 is 17 amino acids. The CDR3 reads CASTPRLSASLYNEQFF. The DNA for the CDR3 is TGTGCCAGCACACCACGGCTATCCGCTTCACTTTACAATGAGCAGTTCTTC.

J is TRBJ2-7 and V is TRBV20-1; D not certain. V shed 0 bases and J shed 3 bases, with 9 bases lying between them. The CDR3 extends over 13 amino acids. CDR1 DFQATT and CDR2 SNEGSKA come from the germline V gene (reference sequence). CDR3 nucleotide sequence: TGCAGTGCTAGAGATCTGATCTTCTACGAGCAGTACTTC. This codes for CSARDLIFYEQYF.

The V gene is TRBV6-5, the J gene TRBJ2-1; no firm D call. Germline loops: CDR1 MNHEY, CDR2 SVGAGI. The CDR3 is 15 amino acids. Trimming shortened V by 3 bases and J by 1 base, and 10 bases separated the two germline ends. CDR3 DNA sequence: TGTGCCAGCAGTTATGGTCAGAGTTCCTACAATGAGCAGTTCTTC. Amino acids: CASSYGQSSYNEQFF.

The chain links TRBV7-9 to TRBJ2-7, with a tentative D call TRBD1 (5 bases). V lost 3 bases and J lost 6, with 12 bases in between. CDR3 length: 13 amino acids. CDR1 is SEHNR, CDR2 FQNEAQ, per germline (reference sequence). CDR3 in amino acids: CASSFGRESEQYF. The CDR3 DNA sequence: TGTGCCAGCAGCTTTGGCAGGGAAAGCGAGCAGTACTTC. Full variable domain (missing parts from reference TRBV7-9 and TRBJ2-7): DTGVSQNPRHKITKRGQNVTFRCDPISEHNRLYWYRQTLGQGPEFLTYFQNEAQLEKSRLLSDRFSAERPKGSFSTLEIQRTEQGDSAMYLCASSFGRESEQYFGPGTRLTVT.

V gene TRBV25-1 combines with J gene TRBJ2-7; a possible D gene is TRBD2 (7 bases). The CDR3 extends over 16 amino acids. Germline V lookup: CDR1 MGHDK, CDR2 SYGVNS. V was trimmed by 2 bases and J by 2 bases, leaving 16 bases between them. Here the CDR3 DNA reads TGTGCCAGCAGTGAAAACTTCGGGGAGGGGGCCTACGAGCAGTACTTC. It encodes CASSENFGEGAYEQYF.

The table lists this clonotype with a few counts. The chain uses TRBV15 and TRBJ2-3; a possible D gene is TRBD2 (6 bases). V was trimmed by 5 bases and J by 4 bases, leaving 13 bases between them. The V gene's germline CDR1 is LNHNV and CDR2 YYDKDF (reference sequence). CDR3 length: 14 amino acids. The CDR3: CATSPNQRADTQYF. CDR3 sequence (DNA): TGTGCCACCAGCCCTAACCAGCGGGCAGATACGCAGTATTTT. Looking up the rest from reference TRBV15 and TRBJ2-3 gives the full variable domain: DAMVIQNPRYQVTQFGKPVTLSCSQTLNHNVMYWYQQKSSQAPKLLFHYYDKDFNNEADTPDNFQSRRPNTSFCFLDIRSPGLGDTAMYLCATSPNQRADTQYFGPGTRLTVL.

This clonotype was counted many times. This rearrangement joins TRBV5-1 to TRBJ1-2, with D uncertain. Deletions cut 4 bases from V and 0 bases from J, with 7 bases between. The CDR3 sequence is 13 residues long. CDR1 and CDR2 from the germline V gene are SGHRS and YFSETQ. The CDR3 reads CASSSSANYGYTF. Here the CDR3 DNA reads TGCGCCAGCAGCAGCAGTGCTAACTATGGCTACACCTTC. The variable domain in full, completed from reference TRBV5-1 and TRBJ1-2, reads KAGVTQTPRYLIKTRGQQVTLSCSPISGHRSVSWYQQTPGQGLQFLFEYFSETQRNKGNFPGRFSGRQFSNSRSEMNVSTLELGDSALYLCASSSSANYGYTFGSGTRLTVV.

V and J are TRBV2 and TRBJ2-7; D may be TRBD1 (6 bases). This CDR3 contains 12 residues. Trimming left V 8 bases short and J 2 bases short, with 10 bases between. CDR1 and CDR2 (germline): SNHLY, FYNNEI. The CDR3: CASGDTTYEQYF. The CDR3 DNA reads as TGTGCCAGCGGGGACACCACCTACGAGCAGTACTTC.